This passage covers 30 T cell receptor beta chains from one sample sequenced in a study of shared clonotypes between healthy human individuals. Using immunoSEQ multiplex PCR, the repertoire was profiled, and TCRdb retains in-frame clones only, with some absent. The table includes around 2.1 million clones, around 95% detected once. The sequenced sample consisted of naive CD4+ T cells sorted from blood. The subset was: CD45RA+ positively selected. Source of these receptors: a young man in good health.

The sample holds one count of this clone. This chain connects TRBV11-2 to TRBJ2-1; 8 nucleotides match TRBD1. V gave up 1 base and J gave up 15 bases; unmatched junction bases: 5. CDR1 SGHAT and CDR2 FQNNGV come from the germline V gene. This CDR3 region has 12 residues. CDR3 protein: CASSLGQGARFF. CDR3 DNA sequence: TGTGCCAGCAGCTTAGGCCAGGGGGCGCGGTTCTTC.

The chain recombines TRBV18 with TRBJ1-1, with no clear D. The CDR3 is 15 residues long. Trimming took off 4 bases at V and 3 bases at J, with 15 bases between the two ends. CDR1 and CDR2 from the germline V gene are KGHSH and LQKENI. CDR3 nucleotide sequence: TGTGCCAGCTCACAATACGGACGGAAGGACACTGAAGCTTTCTTT. Residues: CASSQYGRKDTEAFF.

The chain uses TRBV27 and TRBJ1-6; D uncertain. V shed 2 bases and J shed 6 bases, with 11 bases lying between them. CDR3 length equals 15 residues. The V gene's germline CDR1 is MNHEY and CDR2 SMNVEV (reference sequence). CDR3 in amino acids: CASSLLNSLNSPLHF. The CDR3 nucleotides are TGTGCCAGCAGTTTACTCAACAGTCTTAATTCACCCCTCCACTTT.

This chain connects TRBV6-5 to TRBJ2-7; D is possibly TRBD1 (9 bases). CDR1 and CDR2 (germline): MNHEY, SVGAGI. Trimming took off 6 bases at V and 5 bases at J, with 20 bases between the two ends. This CDR3 is built from 15 residues. CDR3 protein: CASSRGGTGSHEQYF. Here the CDR3 DNA reads TGTGCCAGCAGCCGGGGGGGGACAGGGTCCCACGAGCAGTACTTC.

Of note for this clone: This same CDR3 is encoded by further DNA sequences in the sample. The CDR3 DNA reads TGTGCCTGGAGTGTACAGAGCAATCAGCCCCAGCATTTT. Translating it yields CAWSVQSNQPQHF. The chain combines TRBV30 with TRBJ1-5; D gene uncertain. The V gene lost 0 bases and the J gene lost 1 base, with 4 bases spanning the gap. CDR3 length: 13 amino acids. CDR1 is GTSNPN and CDR2 is SVGIG in the germline V gene (reference sequence).

This chain connects TRBV10-3 to TRBJ2-1, with D maybe TRBD2 (6 bases). V was clipped by 6 bases and J by 5 bases, with 17 bases between them. From germline, CDR1 is ENHRY and CDR2 SYGVKD. CDR3 length: 15 amino acids. CDR3 sequence: CAIRPPDGTDNEQFF. The CDR3 nucleotides are TGTGCCATCAGACCCCCGGACGGGACTGACAATGAGCAGTTCTTC.

This chain joins TRBV7-3 and TRBJ2-3; 9 bases are shared with TRBD2. The trim removed 5 bases at V and 1 base at J, leaving 7 bases unmatched. The length of the CDR3 is 16 residues. From germline, CDR1 is SGHTA and CDR2 FQGTGA. The CDR3 coding sequence is TGTGCCAGCAGCACGGGACTAGCAACGCGCACAGATACGCAGTATTTT. Protein sequence: CASSTGLATRTDTQYF.

The chain is built from TRBV25-1 and TRBJ2-7, with D possibly being TRBD1 (6 bases). The CDR3 covers 15 residues. Germline V lookup: CDR1 MGHDK, CDR2 SYGVNS. V was shortened by 6 bases and J by 1 base, with 16 bases between the two germline ends. CDR3: CASRLSGQGSYEQYF. The CDR3 DNA sequence: TGTGCCAGCAGACTGAGTGGGCAGGGGTCCTACGAGCAGTACTTC.

The chain joins TRBV10-1 to TRBJ1-1; D gene unclear. Germline loops: CDR1 WNHNN, CDR2 SYGVQD (reference sequence). V lost 11 bases, J lost 0 bases, and 13 bases lay in between. The CDR3 loop spans 13 amino acids. The CDR3 sequence: CAPASGMNTEAFF. Here the CDR3 DNA reads TGCGCCCCCGCGTCGGGGATGAACACTGAAGCTTTCTTT.

The chain combines TRBV9 with TRBJ2-3, with 8 bases matching TRBD1. The CDR3 sequence is 16 residues long. J lost 3 bases, V lost 0 bases, and 6 bases had no gene match. The germline gives CDR1 SGDLS, CDR2 YYNGEE. The CDR3: CASSVAGGVKTDTQYF. The CDR3 DNA reads TGTGCCAGCAGCGTAGCAGGGGGCGTCAAAACAGATACGCAGTATTTT.

The rearrangement joins TRBV6-8 to TRBJ1-6; D is perhaps TRBD1 (5 bases). This CDR3 contains 17 residues. Germline CDR1 is MNHGY and CDR2 is SAAAGT. Trimming removed 2 bases from V and 4 bases from J, with 15 bases in between. CDR3 nucleotide sequence: TGTGCCAGCAGTTACGCGGGACCGACCTGTTATAATTCACCCCTCCACTTT. Residues: CASSYAGPTCYNSPLHF.

The gene calls are TRBV7-9 and TRBJ2-7, with 10 bases fitting TRBD1. Trimming took 4 bases from V and 4 from J; bases not matched to a gene: 7. Looked up from germline, CDR1 is SEHNR and CDR2 is FQNEAQ (reference sequence). The CDR3 length is 15 residues. CDR3 sequence reads: CASSSRQGAGYEQYF. In nucleotides, the CDR3 is TGTGCCAGCAGCTCCCGACAGGGGGCGGGGTACGAGCAGTACTTC. The whole variable domain, remainder taken from reference TRBV7-9 and TRBJ2-7, is DTGVSQNPRHKITKRGQNVTFRCDPISEHNRLYWYRQTLGQGPEFLTYFQNEAQLEKSRLLSDRFSAERPKGSFSTLEIQRTEQGDSAMYLCASSSRQGAGYEQYFGPGTRLTVT.

The V gene is TRBV7-2, the J gene TRBJ2-7; 8 bases agree with TRBD1. Looked up from germline, CDR1 is SGHTA and CDR2 is FQGNSA. This CDR3 has 16 residues. V was clipped by 1 base and J by 5 bases; unmatched bases: 10. CDR3 amino acids: CASSLEFRGRGHEQYF. CDR3 nucleotides: TGTGCCAGCAGCTTAGAATTCAGGGGGCGCGGACACGAGCAGTACTTC. The complete variable domain, with remaining parts taken from reference TRBV7-2 and TRBJ2-7, reads GAGVSQSPSNKVTEKGKDVELRCDPISGHTALYWYRQSLGQGLEFLIYFQGNSAPDKSGLPSDRFSAERTGGSVSTLTIQRTQQEDSAVYLCASSLEFRGRGHEQYFGPGTRLTVT.

For this clone: Other DNA sequences within the sample encode an identical CDR3. The V and J genes are TRBV18 and TRBJ1-2; tentative D call: TRBD1 (5 bases). The CDR3 has 15 residues. Trimming removed 0 bases from V and 2 bases from J, with 10 bases in between. The germline V gene encodes CDR1 KGHSH and CDR2 LQKENI. CDR3 DNA: TGTGCCAGCTCACCACCCGGGACGGTCAACTATGGCTACACCTTC. Translation gives CASSPPGTVNYGYTF.

The chain is built from TRBV4-1 and TRBJ1-2, with 9 positions matching TRBD1. The V gene's germline CDR1 is MGHRA and CDR2 YSYEKL. CDR3 length: 15 residues. V lost 3 bases to trimming and J lost 6 bases; unmatched junction nucleotides: 8. DNA for the CDR3: TGCGCCAGCAGCCATTGGGACAGGGTCAGGGATGGCTACACCTTC. Translated: CASSHWDRVRDGYTF.

This clone occurred once. The chain carries TRBV7-9 and TRBJ1-2; TRBD1 is a possible D gene (5 bases). CDR3 length: 14 amino acids. V lost 5 bases and J lost 4, with 14 bases in between. CDR1 is SEHNR and CDR2 is FQNEAQ in the germline V gene (reference sequence). CDR3 residues: CASSPAVGGYGYTF. The CDR3 region has the DNA TGTGCCAGCAGCCCCGCGGTCGGGGGCTATGGCTACACCTTC.

CDR3 residues: CASSFIGVMNTGELFF. CDR3 DNA: TGTGCCAGCAGCTTTATCGGGGTGATGAACACCGGGGAGCTGTTTTTT. This sequence joins TRBV7-2 and TRBJ2-2, with D possibly matching TRBD2 (5 bases). Trimming left V 3 bases short and J 1 base short, with 12 bases between. CDR3 size: 16 residues. Germline values: CDR1 SGHTA, CDR2 FQGNSA.

Here the CDR3 reads CASSPRGGPVLAEQYF. For the CDR3, the DNA is TGTGCCAGCAGCCCGCGAGGGGGGCCCGTGTTGGCCGAGCAGTACTTC. The rearrangement links TRBV7-9 to TRBJ2-7, with D perhaps being TRBD1 or TRBD2 (6 bases each). The length of the CDR3 is 16 residues. Germline lookup yields CDR1 SEHNR and CDR2 FQNEAQ (reference sequence). The germline V and J ends were trimmed by 5 bases and 6 bases, with 23 bases remaining between them. Supplemented by reference TRBV7-9 and TRBJ2-7, the full variable domain reads DTGVSQNPRHKITKRGQNVTFRCDPISEHNRLYWYRQTLGQGPEFLTYFQNEAQLEKSRLLSDRFSAERPKGSFSTLEIQRTEQGDSAMYLCASSPRGGPVLAEQYFGPGTRLTVT.

The chain couples TRBV6-1 to TRBJ1-5, with D perhaps matching TRBD1 (6 bases). In germline, CDR1 is MNHNS, CDR2 SASEGT. V was shortened by 0 bases and J by 11 bases, with 11 bases between the two germline ends. CDR3 size: 13 residues. The CDR3 coding sequence is TGTGCCAGCAGTGAAGCGTTACCAGGGGCCCAGCATTTT. The encoded protein is CASSEALPGAQHF.

The chain has TRBV6-6 and TRBJ1-4; D is ambiguous. The ends were cut back, 8 bases at V and 8 bases at J, with 12 bases in the middle. The CDR3 runs 12 residues. Germline V gene data show CDR1 as MNHNY and CDR2 as SVGAGI (reference sequence). In nucleotides, the CDR3 is TGTGCCAGCTCAAGGGCCGAAGAAAAACTGTTTTTT. It is translated as CASSRAEEKLFF.

This chain uses TRBV7-2 with TRBJ2-3; 7 nucleotides match TRBD2. Germline lookup yields CDR1 SGHTA and CDR2 FQGNSA. The V segment lost 1 base and the J segment 4 bases; nucleotides outside the gene matches: 8. CDR3 size: 16 residues. CDR3 sequence reads: CASSLGLDAGADTQYF. CDR3 nucleotide sequence: TGTGCCAGCAGCTTAGGGCTGGATGCGGGGGCAGATACGCAGTATTTT.

The J gene is TRBJ2-5, the V gene TRBV6-1; D is possibly TRBD2 (5 bases). This CDR3 is 15 amino acids long. Germline-derived CDR1 and CDR2 are MNHNS and SASEGT. V lost 2 bases, J lost 0 bases, and 10 bases lay in between. CDR3 nucleotides: TGTGCCAGCAGTGAACGGACTCGAGACCAAGAGACCCAGTACTTC. Its translation is CASSERTRDQETQYF.

The chain combines TRBV30 with TRBJ1-6, with a tentative D call TRBD1 (6 bases). Germline V CDR1 and CDR2: GTSNPN, SVGIG (reference sequence). The CDR3 runs 15 residues. The ends were cut back, 1 base at V and 1 base at J, with 8 bases in the middle. As DNA, the CDR3 is TGTGCCTGGAGTGCAGGGGAATCCTATAATTCACCCCTCCACTTT. Its translation: CAWSAGESYNSPLHF.

V and J are TRBV28 and TRBJ1-6, with 9 bases lining up with TRBD1. The V and J ends lost 5 bases and 7 bases, in that order; junction bases with no gene match: 6. This CDR3 region has 15 residues. Looked up from germline, CDR1 is MDHEN and CDR2 is SYDVKM. The CDR3 sequence: CASSPGTGRNSPLHF. CDR3 DNA: TGTGCCAGCAGTCCCGGGACAGGGCGGAATTCACCCCTCCACTTT.

CDR3 residues: CASSSPPTGFNQYF. The DNA for the CDR3 is TGTGCCAGCAGCTCCCCGCCTACGGGGTTCAACCAGTACTTC. The chain uses TRBV7-2 and TRBJ2-5; tentative D call: TRBD2 (5 bases). V was clipped by 4 bases and J by 10 bases, with 19 bases between them. This CDR3 region has 14 residues. Per the germline V gene, CDR1 is SGHTA and CDR2 is FQGNSA.

On this clone: In the same sample, other DNA sequences code for this CDR3. The genes are TRBV7-2 and TRBJ1-5; D remains unclear. V was clipped by 3 bases and J by 0 bases, with 9 bases between them. The CDR3 totals 15 residues. Germline CDR1 and CDR2: SGHTA and FQGNSA. The CDR3 DNA reads TGTGCCAGCAGCTTGGAGCCTTATAGCAATCAGCCCCAGCATTTT. Encoded protein: CASSLEPYSNQPQHF.

The chain has TRBV27 and TRBJ2-7; no clear D. The CDR3 totals 14 residues. CDR1 and CDR2 from the germline V gene are MNHEY and SMNVEV (reference sequence). Trimming shortened V by 3 bases and J by 0 bases, and 9 bases separated the two germline ends. The CDR3 bases are TGTGCCAGCAGTTTGTCGTGGAGCTCCTACGAGCAGTACTTC. Its protein is CASSLSWSSYEQYF.

The DNA of the CDR3 is TGTGCCAGCGGGGACAGGGCAATTGGGAACACTGAAGCTTTCTTT. Amino acid sequence: CASGDRAIGNTEAFF. The V gene is TRBV2, the J gene TRBJ1-1; TRBD1 matches 9 bases. Germline CDR1 and CDR2: SNHLY and FYNNEI. Trimming removed 8 bases from V and 1 base from J; junction bases left unmatched: 8. The CDR3 extends over 15 amino acids.

This clone came up once. The V call is TRBV10-1, the J call TRBJ1-5; 10 bases agree with TRBD1. The CDR3 length is 16 residues. V lost 3 bases, J lost 7 bases, and 9 bases stayed unmatched. Germline CDR1 is WNHNN and CDR2 is SYGVQD (reference sequence). CDR3 bases: TGCGCCAGCAGTGAAGAAGACAGGGGGCGCGGGCAGCCCCAGCATTTT. This encodes CASSEEDRGRGQPQHF.

This clone was counted once. The rearrangement joins TRBV10-1 to TRBJ1-1; TRBD1 might be the D (6 bases). Looked up from germline, CDR1 is WNHNN and CDR2 is SYGVQD (reference sequence). V lost 0 bases, J lost 7 bases, and 15 bases lay in between. The CDR3 runs 15 residues. In DNA form, the CDR3 reads TGCGCCAGCAGTGAGTCGAGCCAGGGGTTGAATGAAGCTTTCTTT. This gives the protein CASSESSQGLNEAFF.